This entry lists 17 T cell receptor beta chains sequenced from one sample in a study of technical replicates of blood from a few donors. Sequenced by immunoSEQ multiplex PCR; TCRdb stores in-frame clones only, minus some. The sample consists of some 76,000 clones, less than 99% of them appearing once. Sequenced material: T cells isolated from PBMCs. The receptors were sampled from a human donor in good health.

V and J are TRBV5-4 and TRBJ2-7, with a weak D call TRBD2 (6 bases). Trimming pared 0 bases from V and 0 bases from J, leaving 10 bases between. The germline gives CDR1 SGHNT, CDR2 YYREEE (reference sequence). The CDR3 runs to 15 residues. CDR3: CASSLGSGSSYEQYF. The CDR3 coding sequence is TGTGCCAGCAGCTTGGGTAGCGGAAGCTCCTACGAGCAGTACTTC.

The rearrangement links TRBV2 to TRBJ1-6; 7 nucleotides line up with TRBD1. CDR3 length equals 12 residues. Germline-derived CDR1 and CDR2 are SNHLY and FYNNEI. With 6 bases clipped from V and 14 bases from J, the junction kept 7 bases outside the gene matches. The DNA for the CDR3 is TGTGCCAGCAGATCGGACAGGTCTACCCTCCACTTT. It specifies CASRSDRSTLHF.

The CDR3 region has the DNA TGTGCCAGCAGCTTAAGAGTAACCGCAGATACGCAGTATTTT. The encoded protein is CASSLRVTADTQYF. This chain uses TRBV11-3 with TRBJ2-3; D unclear. Germline CDR1 reads SGHNT; CDR2 reads YENEEA. The V end was cut by 2 bases, the J end by 4 bases, with 10 bases between. The CDR3 is 14 residues long.

CDR3 amino acids: CATSRGETGVNQPQHF. The CDR3 nucleotides are TGTGCCACCAGCAGAGGGGAGACAGGGGTCAATCAGCCCCAGCATTTT. The V call is TRBV15, the J call TRBJ1-5; TRBD1 agrees at 8 bases. CDR1 is LNHNV and CDR2 is YYDKDF in the germline V gene (reference sequence). J lost 3 bases, V lost 1 base, and 5 bases had no gene match. The CDR3 runs 16 residues.

This clone was picked up one time. The CDR3, as DNA: TGTGCCAGCAGCTTATTGGCGGCTTTTGAAGCTTTCTTT. Translation: CASSLLAAFEAFF. V usage is TRBV7-2 and J usage is TRBJ1-1, with D uncertain. The CDR3 contains 13 residues. V was clipped by 2 bases and J by 7 bases, with 11 bases between them. Germline CDR1 is SGHTA and CDR2 is FQGNSA. Full variable domain (rest looked up from reference TRBV7-2 and TRBJ1-1): GAGVSQSPSNKVTEKGKDVELRCDPISGHTALYWYRQSLGQGLEFLIYFQGNSAPDKSGLPSDRFSAERTGGSVSTLTIQRTQQEDSAVYLCASSLLAAFEAFFGQGTRLTVV.

The rearrangement links TRBV7-2 to TRBJ1-5; 8 nucleotides line up with TRBD1. V gave up 4 bases and J gave up 4 bases; unmatched junction bases: 6. There are 15 residues in the CDR3. Looked up from germline, CDR1 is SGHTA and CDR2 is FQGNSA. The CDR3 sequence: CASSSSTGGNQPQHF. The CDR3 bases are TGTGCCAGCAGCTCATCAACAGGGGGAAATCAGCCCCAGCATTTT.

The chain is built from TRBV18 and TRBJ2-7, with 11 nucleotides matching TRBD1. CDR3 length equals 14 residues. Germline assignment: CDR1 KGHSH and CDR2 LQKENI. V lost 4 bases to trimming and J lost 5 bases; unmatched junction nucleotides: 4. The CDR3 sequence: CASSLRGQGDEQYF. The CDR3 DNA is TGTGCCAGCTCACTACGGGGACAGGGGGACGAGCAGTACTTC.

This clone occurred once. The chain is built from TRBV7-9 and TRBJ2-7, with D possibly TRBD2 on 6 matching bases. The CDR3 extends over 13 amino acids. V was trimmed by 7 bases and J by 3 bases, leaving 13 bases between them. Germline CDR1 SEHNR, CDR2 FQNEAQ (reference sequence). The CDR3 DNA sequence: TGTGCCAGCACCTTGGGGGGTAACTACGAGCAGTACTTC. This translates into CASTLGGNYEQYF.

This chain's CDR3 is CASRRTGIEGKLFF. The CDR3 DNA reads TGTGCCAGCAGGCGGACAGGGATTGAGGGAAAACTGTTTTTT. The chain is built from TRBV6-5 and TRBJ1-4; 8 nucleotides align to TRBD1. This CDR3 spans 14 amino acids. The V and J ends lost 6 bases and 10 bases, in that order; junction bases with no gene match: 10. The germline V gene encodes CDR1 MNHEY and CDR2 SVGAGI.

The count of this clone is one. The CDR3 loop is CASSPLVATNNQPQHF. CDR3 nucleotides: TGTGCCAGCAGCCCCCTGGTGGCAACGAACAATCAGCCCCAGCATTTT. The chain employs TRBV7-9 and TRBJ1-5, with D unclear. CDR1 is SEHNR and CDR2 is FQNEAQ in the germline V gene (reference sequence). The CDR3 has 16 amino acids. V gave up 5 bases and J gave up 3 bases, with 17 bases separating them.

The chain is built from TRBV5-8 and TRBJ1-1; D not certain. The ends were cut back, 1 base at V and 4 bases at J, with 5 bases in the middle. Germline V gene lookup returns CDR1 SGHTS and CDR2 YDEGEE. This CDR3 has 12 amino acids. The CDR3 DNA follows: TGTGCCAGCAGCTTGCGGGGCACTGAAGCTTTCTTT. Its protein is CASSLRGTEAFF.

The chain joins TRBV10-1 to TRBJ2-1; 8 positions match TRBD2. Germline V lookup: CDR1 WNHNN, CDR2 SYGVQD (reference sequence). V was pared by 10 bases and J by 4 bases, with 6 bases of the junction left unmatched. CDR3 length equals 13 residues. This chain's CDR3 is CATQASGYNEQFF. DNA of the CDR3: TGCGCCACCCAGGCTAGCGGGTACAATGAGCAGTTCTTC.

The CDR3 loop reads CATIQGLAGFSSYNEQFF. CDR3 DNA: TGTGCCACCATTCAGGGACTAGCGGGATTTAGCTCCTACAATGAGCAGTTCTTC. The rearrangement uses TRBV15 and TRBJ2-1; 13 bases align to TRBD2. Germline V lookup: CDR1 LNHNV, CDR2 YYDKDF (reference sequence). This CDR3 region has 18 residues. Trimming removed 7 bases from V and 0 bases from J; junction bases left unmatched: 9.

J is TRBJ2-5 and V is TRBV7-9, with D tentatively TRBD2 (5 bases). The germline gives CDR1 SEHNR, CDR2 FQNEAQ (reference sequence). Trimming removed 4 bases from V and 4 bases from J, with 13 bases in between. The CDR3 is made up of 14 amino acids. CDR3 amino acids: CASSSRGSLETQYF. For the CDR3, the DNA is TGTGCCAGCAGCTCCCGGGGTAGCTTAGAGACCCAGTACTTC.

The genes are TRBV7-9 and TRBJ2-3, with 9 bases fitting TRBD2. V was pared by 7 bases and J by 3 bases, with 5 bases of the junction left unmatched. Germline assignment: CDR1 SEHNR and CDR2 FQNEAQ (reference sequence). This CDR3 is built from 14 residues. As DNA, the CDR3 is TGTGCCAGCACGGTAGCGGGAGTGACAGATACGCAGTATTTT. Translating gives CASTVAGVTDTQYF.

The V and J genes are TRBV7-3 and TRBJ2-1, with 9 bases matching TRBD2. J lost 6 bases, V lost 1 base, and 4 bases had no gene match. The CDR3 contains 15 residues. Germline V gene data show CDR1 as SGHTA and CDR2 as FQGTGA. The CDR3 sequence: CASSLIAGDGNEQFF. Written as DNA, the CDR3 is TGTGCCAGCAGCTTAATAGCGGGAGATGGCAATGAGCAGTTCTTC.

V and J are TRBV5-4 and TRBJ1-3; TRBD1 matches at 7 bases. The germline V gene has CDR1 SGHNT and CDR2 YYREEE (reference sequence). The ends lost 6 bases at V and 0 bases at J; junction bases unmatched: 15. The CDR3 is 18 residues long. The DNA of the CDR3 is TGTGCCAGCAATTCTCGGACAGGTGACCAACACTCTGGAAACACCATATATTTT. Amino acid sequence: CASNSRTGDQHSGNTIYF. The complete variable domain, with remaining parts taken from reference TRBV5-4 and TRBJ1-3, reads ETGVTQSPTHLIKTRGQQVTLRCSSQSGHNTVSWYQQALGQGPQFIFQYYREEENGRGNFPPRFSGLQFPNYSSELNVNALELDDSALYLCASNSRTGDQHSGNTIYFGEGSWLTVV.